Listed below are T cell receptor beta chains from one sample, sequenced in a study of beta chain features in type 1 diabetes. Assay: immunoSEQ multiplex PCR; the TCRdb copy retains only in-frame clones and omits some. There are under 450,000 clones in the sample; approximately 13% occur only once, and roughly 0.035% lies in the top ten. The sequencing input was naive CD4+ T cells from blood. Receptors originate from a man aged 30 to 45 in good health. Each CDR3 is given with its conserved first and last residue. A D gene is named only where the DNA matches it firmly. Clone sizes are given selectively: once, few, many, or a class where the clone is expanded.

v_gene	j_gene	d_gene	abundance	CDR3nt	CDR3aa
TRBV9	TRBJ1-1	TRBD1	few	TGTGCCAGCAGCGTAGTCGGTGGACAGGGGGCTCTTGAAGCTTTCTTT	CASSVVGGQGALEAFF
TRBV7-8	TRBJ2-1	TRBD1	.	TGTGCCAGCAGCCCTTGGACAGGGAACAATGAGCAGTTCTTC	CASSPWTGNNEQFF
TRBV5-1	TRBJ2-3	.	.	TGCGCCAGCAGCTTGGATGGGTCAGACTGGGATACGCAGTATTTT	CASSLDGSDWDTQYF
TRBV5-4	TRBJ1-5	.	few	TGTGCCAGCAGCTTGGGGGGTATCAATCAGCCCCAGCATTTT	CASSLGGINQPQHF
TRBV10-3	TRBJ1-1	TRBD1	few	TGTGCCATCAGTGTGACAGGGGCCAAGAACACTGAAGCTTTCTTT	CAISVTGAKNTEAFF
TRBV29-1	TRBJ1-2	.	few	TGCAGCGTTGTCGGCACCCCCTATGGCTACACCTTC	CSVVGTPYGYTF
TRBV10-3	TRBJ1-2	.	.	TGTGCCATCAGATCCGACAGAAAGTCCTATGGCTACACCTTC	CAIRSDRKSYGYTF
TRBV30	TRBJ1-2	.	.	TGTGCCTGGATTCGAGGGGAGTTTGGTGGCTACACCTTC	CAWIRGEFGGYTF
TRBV7-3	TRBJ2-4	.	.	TGTGCCAGCAGCTTAGGCCGAGTGACGCTAGCCAAAAACATTCAGTACTTC	CASSLGRVTLAKNIQYF
TRBV13	TRBJ2-7	.	.	TGTGCCAGCAGCTTTCGAGACTACGAGCAGTACTTC	CASSFRDYEQYF
TRBV30	TRBJ1-1	.	.	TGTGCCTGGAGTGTATTTGGCCAGGTGAACACTGAAGCTTTCTTT	CAWSVFGQVNTEAFF
TRBV29-1	TRBJ1-1	.	few	TGCAGCGTTGATGCTACAGGGAACACTGAAGCTTTCTTT	CSVDATGNTEAFF
TRBV7-2	TRBJ2-7	TRBD1	.	TGTGCCAGCAGAACGACGGGACAGGGCGCCGAGCAGTACTTC	CASRTTGQGAEQYF
TRBV5-1	TRBJ1-2	TRBD1	.	TGCGCCAGCAGCGACCCGAGACAGGGGTATGGCTACACCTTC	CASSDPRQGYGYTF
TRBV10-3	TRBJ2-1	.	.	TGTGCCATCAGACCCCCGGGGGGCCCTTACAATGAGCAGTTCTTC	CAIRPPGGPYNEQFF
TRBV4-3	TRBJ2-1	TRBD2	.	TGCGCCAGCCGCCCCGGACTAGCGGGGGATGATGAGCAGTTCTTC	CASRPGLAGDDEQFF
TRBV20-1	TRBJ2-3	.	.	TGCAGTACCACGGGGACAGATACGCAGTATTTT	CSTTGTDTQYF
TRBV19	TRBJ2-6	TRBD1	.	TGTGCCAGTAGTGTACAGGGGGCGGCTGGGGCCAACGTCCTGACTTTC	CASSVQGAAGANVLTF
TRBV7-2	TRBJ2-1	.	.	TGTGCCAGCAGCCCCGGACAACCCTACAATGAGCAGTTCTTC	CASSPGQPYNEQFF
TRBV19	TRBJ1-1	.	few	TGTGCCACCCGGTTGGCCGGCGGAGGCACTGAAGCTTTCTTT	CATRLAGGGTEAFF
TRBV27	TRBJ2-7	TRBD1	.	TGTGCCAGCAGCGAGGGGACAGGTAACTCCTACGAGCAGTACTTC	CASSEGTGNSYEQYF
TRBV28	TRBJ1-5	.	few	TGTGCCAGCAGTTCTCCCCTCCGGGTCGGGCAGCCCCAGCATTTT	CASSSPLRVGQPQHF
TRBV27	TRBJ2-1	TRBD2	.	TGTGCCAGCAGTCTGACGACTAGCGGGAACAATGAGCAGTTCTTC	CASSLTTSGNNEQFF
TRBV28	TRBJ1-4	.	few	TGTGCCAGCAGTCCCTTTGGCGAAAAACTGTTTTTT	CASSPFGEKLFF
TRBV28	TRBJ2-1	TRBD1	.	TGTGCCAGCAGTTTTCCCCCAGGACAGGGTTACAATGAGCAGTTCTTC	CASSFPPGQGYNEQFF
TRBV9	TRBJ2-6	.	few	TGTGCCAGCAGCGTAGTTGGGGCCAACGTCCTGACTTTC	CASSVVGANVLTF
TRBV6-6	TRBJ2-6	.	.	TGTGCCACCAGCGATGGGTCTGGGGCCAACGTCCTGACTTTC	CATSDGSGANVLTF
TRBV28	TRBJ2-3	TRBD2	.	TGTGCCAGCAGGACTAGCGGGAGCACAGATACGCAGTATTTT	CASRTSGSTDTQYF
TRBV9	TRBJ1-1	.	.	TGTGCCAGCAGCGTAGGGGACCGGACCCAAGCTTTCTTT	CASSVGDRTQAFF
TRBV18	TRBJ2-1	.	.	TGTGCCAGCTCACCGCGTGACTCGATCTACAATGAGCAGTTCTTC	CASSPRDSIYNEQFF